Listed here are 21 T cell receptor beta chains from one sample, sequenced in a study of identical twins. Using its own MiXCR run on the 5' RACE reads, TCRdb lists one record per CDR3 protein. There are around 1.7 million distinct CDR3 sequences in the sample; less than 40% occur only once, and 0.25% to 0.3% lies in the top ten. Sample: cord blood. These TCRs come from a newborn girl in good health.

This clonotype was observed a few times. CDR3: CASSLTGTEGYF. DNA for the CDR3: TGTGCCAGCAGCTTAACAGGGACCGAGGGGTACTTC. The chain uses TRBV13 and TRBJ2-7; possible D gene TRBD1, 6 bases. The CDR3 runs 12 residues. Germline CDR1 PRHDT, CDR2 FYEKMQ (reference sequence). V was cut by 2 bases and J by 12 bases, with 14 bases left in between.

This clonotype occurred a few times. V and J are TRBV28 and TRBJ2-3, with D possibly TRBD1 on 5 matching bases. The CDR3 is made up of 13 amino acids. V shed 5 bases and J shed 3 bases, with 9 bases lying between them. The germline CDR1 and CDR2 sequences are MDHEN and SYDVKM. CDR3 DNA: TGTGCCAGCAGTAGACGACAGACAGATACGCAGTATTTT. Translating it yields CASSRRQTDTQYF. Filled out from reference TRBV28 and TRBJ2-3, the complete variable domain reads DVKVTQSSRYLVKRTGEKVFLECVQDMDHENMFWYRQDPGLGLRLIYFSYDVKMKEKGDIPEGYSVSREKKERFSLILESASTNQTSMYLCASSRRQTDTQYFGPGTRLTVL.

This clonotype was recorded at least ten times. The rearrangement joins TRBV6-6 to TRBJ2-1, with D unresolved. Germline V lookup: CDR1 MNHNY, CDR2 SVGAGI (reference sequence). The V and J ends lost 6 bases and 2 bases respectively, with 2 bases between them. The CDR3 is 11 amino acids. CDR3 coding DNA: TGTGCCAGCAGGGCCTACAATGAGCAGTTCTTC. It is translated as CASRAYNEQFF.

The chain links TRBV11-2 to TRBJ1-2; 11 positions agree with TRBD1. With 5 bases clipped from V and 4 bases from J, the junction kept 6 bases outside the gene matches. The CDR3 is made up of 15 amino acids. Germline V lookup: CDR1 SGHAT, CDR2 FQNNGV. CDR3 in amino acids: CASSPTGQGAYGYTF. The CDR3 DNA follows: TGTGCCAGCAGCCCCACCGGACAGGGGGCCTATGGCTACACCTTC.

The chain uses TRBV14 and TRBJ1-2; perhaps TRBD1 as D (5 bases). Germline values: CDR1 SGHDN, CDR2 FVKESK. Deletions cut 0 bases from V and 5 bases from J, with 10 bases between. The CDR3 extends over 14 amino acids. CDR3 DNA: TGTGCCAGCAGCCAAGATCAGGGACTTTATGGCTACACCTTC. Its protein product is CASSQDQGLYGYTF.

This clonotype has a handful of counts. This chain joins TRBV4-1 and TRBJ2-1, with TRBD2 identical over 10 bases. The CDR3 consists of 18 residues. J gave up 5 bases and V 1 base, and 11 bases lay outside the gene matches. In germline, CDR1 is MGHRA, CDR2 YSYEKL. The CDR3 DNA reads TGCGCCAGCAGCCAAGTGGGGTCTAGCGGGAGAGGGGACAATGAGCAGTTCTTC. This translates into CASSQVGSSGRGDNEQFF.

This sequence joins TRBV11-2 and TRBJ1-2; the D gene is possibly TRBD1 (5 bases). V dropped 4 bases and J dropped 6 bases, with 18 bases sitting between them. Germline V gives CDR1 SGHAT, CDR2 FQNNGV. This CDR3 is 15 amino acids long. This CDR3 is CASSSLQDSVDGYTF. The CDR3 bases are TGTGCCAGCAGCTCATTACAGGATTCGGTAGATGGCTACACCTTC.

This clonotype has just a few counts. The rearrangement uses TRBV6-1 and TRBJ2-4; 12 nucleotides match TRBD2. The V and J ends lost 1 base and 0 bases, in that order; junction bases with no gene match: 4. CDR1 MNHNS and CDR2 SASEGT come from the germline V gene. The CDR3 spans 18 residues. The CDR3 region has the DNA TGTGCCAGCAGTGAAGGACTAGCGGGGGTCCTAGCCAAAAACATTCAGTACTTC. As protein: CASSEGLAGVLAKNIQYF.

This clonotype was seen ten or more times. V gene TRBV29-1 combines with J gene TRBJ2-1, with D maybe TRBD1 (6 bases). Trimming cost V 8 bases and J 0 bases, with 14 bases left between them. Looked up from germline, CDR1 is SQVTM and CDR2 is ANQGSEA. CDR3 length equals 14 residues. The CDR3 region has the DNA TGCAGCTCCACAGGGATAAGCTCCTACAATGAGCAGTTCTTC. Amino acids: CSSTGISSYNEQFF.

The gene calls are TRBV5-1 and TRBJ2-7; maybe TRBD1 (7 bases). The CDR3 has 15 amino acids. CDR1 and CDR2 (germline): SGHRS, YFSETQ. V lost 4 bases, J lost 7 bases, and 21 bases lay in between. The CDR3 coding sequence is TGCGCCAGCAGCCCTTGGGCGGGACAGTACAATGAGCAGTACTTC. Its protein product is CASSPWAGQYNEQYF.

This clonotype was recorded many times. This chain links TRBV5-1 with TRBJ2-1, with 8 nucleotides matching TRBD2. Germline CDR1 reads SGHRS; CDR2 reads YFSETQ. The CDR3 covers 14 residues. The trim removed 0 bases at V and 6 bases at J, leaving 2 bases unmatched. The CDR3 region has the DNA TGCGCCAGCAGCTTGGTACGGGGGGGCAATGAGCAGTTCTTC. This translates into CASSLVRGGNEQFF.

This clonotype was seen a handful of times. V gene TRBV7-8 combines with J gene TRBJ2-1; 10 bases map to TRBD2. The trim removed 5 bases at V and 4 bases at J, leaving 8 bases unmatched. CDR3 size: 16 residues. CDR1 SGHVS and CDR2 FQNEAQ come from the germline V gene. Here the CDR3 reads CASSIKRGGRYNEQFF. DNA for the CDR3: TGTGCCAGCAGCATAAAGCGGGGGGGCCGTTACAATGAGCAGTTCTTC. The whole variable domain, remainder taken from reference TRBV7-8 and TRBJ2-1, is GAGVSQSPRYKVAKRGQDVALRCDPISGHVSLFWYQQALGQGPEFLTYFQNEAQLDKSGLPSDRFFAERPEGSVSTLKIQRTQQEDSAVYLCASSIKRGGRYNEQFFGPGTRLTVL.

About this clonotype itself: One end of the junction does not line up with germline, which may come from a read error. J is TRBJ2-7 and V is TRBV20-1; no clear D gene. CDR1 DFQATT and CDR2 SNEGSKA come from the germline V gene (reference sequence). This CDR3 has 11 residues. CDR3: CGAREAREQYF. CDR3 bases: TGCGGTGCTAGAGAAGCGCGGGAGCAGTACTTC.

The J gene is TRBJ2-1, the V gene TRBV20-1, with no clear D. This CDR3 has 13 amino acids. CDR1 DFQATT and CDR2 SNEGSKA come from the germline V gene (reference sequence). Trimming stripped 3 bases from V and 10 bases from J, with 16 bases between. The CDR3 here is CSASRSAGKEQFF. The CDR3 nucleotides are TGCAGTGCTAGTCGCTCGGCTGGGAAGGAGCAGTTCTTC.

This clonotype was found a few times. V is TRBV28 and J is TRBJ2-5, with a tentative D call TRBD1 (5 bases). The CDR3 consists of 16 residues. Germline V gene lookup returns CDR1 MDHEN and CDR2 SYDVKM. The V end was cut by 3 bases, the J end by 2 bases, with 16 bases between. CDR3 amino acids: CASSFGGLRAQETQYF. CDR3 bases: TGTGCCAGCAGTTTCGGTGGCCTCAGGGCACAAGAGACCCAGTACTTC.

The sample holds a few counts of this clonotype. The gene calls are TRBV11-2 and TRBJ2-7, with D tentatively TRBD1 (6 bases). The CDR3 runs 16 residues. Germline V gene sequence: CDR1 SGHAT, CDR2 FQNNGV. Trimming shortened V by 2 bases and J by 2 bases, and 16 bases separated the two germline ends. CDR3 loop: CASSLYTGQVPYEQYF. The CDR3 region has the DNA TGTGCCAGCAGCTTATACACAGGGCAGGTCCCCTACGAGCAGTACTTC.

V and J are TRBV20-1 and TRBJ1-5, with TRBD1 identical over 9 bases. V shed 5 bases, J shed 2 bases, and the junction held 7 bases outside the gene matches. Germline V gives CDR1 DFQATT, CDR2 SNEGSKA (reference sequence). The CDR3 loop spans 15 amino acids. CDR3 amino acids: CSAFTGGMGNQPQHF. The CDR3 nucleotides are TGCAGTGCTTTCACAGGGGGCATGGGCAATCAGCCCCAGCATTTT.

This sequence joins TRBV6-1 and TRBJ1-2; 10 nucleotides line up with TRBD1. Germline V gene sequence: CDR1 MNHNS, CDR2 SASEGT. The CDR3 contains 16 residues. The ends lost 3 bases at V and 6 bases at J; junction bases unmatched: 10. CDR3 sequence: CASSDGTGAPPDGYTF. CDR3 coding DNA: TGTGCCAGCAGTGACGGGACAGGGGCCCCCCCAGATGGCTACACCTTC.

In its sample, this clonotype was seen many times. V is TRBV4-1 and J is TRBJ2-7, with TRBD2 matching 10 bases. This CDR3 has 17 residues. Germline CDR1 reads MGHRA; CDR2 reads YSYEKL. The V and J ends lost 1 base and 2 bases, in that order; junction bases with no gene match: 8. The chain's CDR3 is CASSQGTLAGTTYEQYF. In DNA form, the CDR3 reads TGCGCCAGCAGCCAAGGAACACTAGCGGGGACAACCTACGAGCAGTACTTC.

Here the CDR3 reads CASSQVWGMNTEAFF. CDR3 sequence (DNA): TGTGCCAGCAGCCAAGTCTGGGGGATGAACACTGAAGCTTTCTTT. The chain joins TRBV3-1 to TRBJ1-1; maybe TRBD1 (5 bases). The germline gives CDR1 LGHDT, CDR2 YNNKEL (reference sequence). V was trimmed by 1 base and J by 0 bases, leaving 9 bases between them. The CDR3 length is 15 residues.

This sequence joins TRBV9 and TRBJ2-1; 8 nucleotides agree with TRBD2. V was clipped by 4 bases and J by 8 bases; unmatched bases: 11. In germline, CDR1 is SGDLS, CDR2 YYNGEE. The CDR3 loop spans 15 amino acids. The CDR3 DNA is TGTGCCAGCAGCCCGCCGGGGGGGCCGGGGGATGAGCAGTTCTTC. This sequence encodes CASSPPGGPGDEQFF.